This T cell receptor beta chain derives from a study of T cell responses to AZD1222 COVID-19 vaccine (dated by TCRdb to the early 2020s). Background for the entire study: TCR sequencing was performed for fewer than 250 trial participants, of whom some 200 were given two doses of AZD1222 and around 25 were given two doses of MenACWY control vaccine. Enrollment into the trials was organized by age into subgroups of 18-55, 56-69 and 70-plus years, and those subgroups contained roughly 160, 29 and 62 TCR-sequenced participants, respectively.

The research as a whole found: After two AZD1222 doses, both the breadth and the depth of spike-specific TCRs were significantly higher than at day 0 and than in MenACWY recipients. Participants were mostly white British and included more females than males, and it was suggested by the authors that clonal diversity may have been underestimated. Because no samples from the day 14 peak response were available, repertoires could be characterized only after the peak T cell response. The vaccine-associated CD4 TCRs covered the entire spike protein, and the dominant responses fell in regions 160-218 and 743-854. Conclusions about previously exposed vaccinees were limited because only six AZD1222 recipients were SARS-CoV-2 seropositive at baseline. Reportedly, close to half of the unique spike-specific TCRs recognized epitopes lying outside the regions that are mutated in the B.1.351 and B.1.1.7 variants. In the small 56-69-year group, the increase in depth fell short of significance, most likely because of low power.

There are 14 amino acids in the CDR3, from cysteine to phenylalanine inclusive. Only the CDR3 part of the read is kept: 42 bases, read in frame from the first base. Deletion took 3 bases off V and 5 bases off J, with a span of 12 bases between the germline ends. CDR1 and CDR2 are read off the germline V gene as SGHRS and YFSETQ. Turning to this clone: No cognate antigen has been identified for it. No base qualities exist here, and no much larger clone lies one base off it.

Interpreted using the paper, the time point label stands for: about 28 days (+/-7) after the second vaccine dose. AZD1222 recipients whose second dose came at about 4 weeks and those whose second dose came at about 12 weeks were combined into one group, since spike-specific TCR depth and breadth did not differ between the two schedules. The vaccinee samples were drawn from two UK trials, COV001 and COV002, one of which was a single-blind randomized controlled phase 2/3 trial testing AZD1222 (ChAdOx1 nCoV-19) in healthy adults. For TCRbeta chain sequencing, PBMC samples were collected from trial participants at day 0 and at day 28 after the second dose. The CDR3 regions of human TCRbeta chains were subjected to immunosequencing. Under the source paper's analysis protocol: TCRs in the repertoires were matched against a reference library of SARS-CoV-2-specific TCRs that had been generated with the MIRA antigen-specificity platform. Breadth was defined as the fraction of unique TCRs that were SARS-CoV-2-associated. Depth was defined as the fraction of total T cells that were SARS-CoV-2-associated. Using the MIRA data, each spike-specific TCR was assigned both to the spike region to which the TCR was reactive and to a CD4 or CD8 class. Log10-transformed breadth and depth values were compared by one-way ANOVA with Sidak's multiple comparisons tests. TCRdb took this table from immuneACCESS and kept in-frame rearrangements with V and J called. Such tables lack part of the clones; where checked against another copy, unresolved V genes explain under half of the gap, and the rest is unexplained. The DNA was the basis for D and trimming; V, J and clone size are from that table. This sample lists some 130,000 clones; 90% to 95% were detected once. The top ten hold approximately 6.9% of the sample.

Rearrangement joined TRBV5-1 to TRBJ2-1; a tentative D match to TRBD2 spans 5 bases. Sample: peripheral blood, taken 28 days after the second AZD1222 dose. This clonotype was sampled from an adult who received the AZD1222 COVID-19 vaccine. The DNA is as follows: TGCGCCAGCAGCTCTTCCGGGGATGACAATGAGCAGTTCTTC. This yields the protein CASSSSGDDNEQFF.